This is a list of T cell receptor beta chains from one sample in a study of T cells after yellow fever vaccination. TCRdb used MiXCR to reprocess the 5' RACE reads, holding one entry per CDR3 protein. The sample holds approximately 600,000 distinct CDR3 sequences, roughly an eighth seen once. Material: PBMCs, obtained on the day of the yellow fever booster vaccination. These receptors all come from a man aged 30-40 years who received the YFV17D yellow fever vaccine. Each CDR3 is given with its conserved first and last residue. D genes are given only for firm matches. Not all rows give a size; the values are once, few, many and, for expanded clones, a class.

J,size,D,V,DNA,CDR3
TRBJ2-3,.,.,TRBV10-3,TGTGCCATCAGTGGCTCAGATACGCAGTATTTT,CAISGSDTQYF
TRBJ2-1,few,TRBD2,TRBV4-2,TGTGCCAGCAGCCAACCGGGACTAGCGGGAGTTGAGCAGTTCTTC,CASSQPGLAGVEQFF
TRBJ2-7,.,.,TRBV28,TGTGCCAGCAGTTGGCTCTACGAGCAGTACTTC,CASSWLYEQYF
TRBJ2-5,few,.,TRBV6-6,TGTGCCCTTGGCCAAGCTCGGAAAGAGACCCAGTACTTC,CALGQARKETQYF
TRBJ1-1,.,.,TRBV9,TGTGCCAGCAGCGTAGATTCTAAAGCCGGCACTGAAGCTTTCTTT,CASSVDSKAGTEAFF
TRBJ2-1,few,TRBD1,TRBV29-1,TGCAGCGTTGACCCGGGACAGGGGGCCTACAATGAGCAGTTCTTC,CSVDPGQGAYNEQFF
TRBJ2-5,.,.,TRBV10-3,TGTGCCATCAGTGGGACAAGCCCCCAAGAGACCCAGTACTTC,CAISGTSPQETQYF
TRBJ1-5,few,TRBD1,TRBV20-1,TGCAGTGCGGTTGCGGGACAGCATTGGGCTCAGCCCCAGCATTTT,CSAVAGQHWAQPQHF
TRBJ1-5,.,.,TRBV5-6,TGTGCCAGCAGCTTGGTCGGCGAGAATCAGCCCCAGCATTTT,CASSLVGENQPQHF
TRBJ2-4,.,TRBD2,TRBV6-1,TGTGCCAGCAGGTCTCTCACTAGCGGCGCTAAAAACATTCAGTACTTC,CASRSLTSGAKNIQYF
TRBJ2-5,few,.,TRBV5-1,TGCGCCAGTTCGGAGGGACCCGAAGGGCAGGAGACCCAGTACTTC,CASSEGPEGQETQYF
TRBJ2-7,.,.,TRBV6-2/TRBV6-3,TGTGCCAGCAGTCCCTCGGGAAAGTTTGGGGAGCAGTACTTC,CASSPSGKFGEQYF
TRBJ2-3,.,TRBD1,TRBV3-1,TGTGCCAGCAGGACAGGGGGCTGGACAGATACGCAGTATTTT,CASRTGGWTDTQYF
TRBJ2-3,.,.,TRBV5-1,TGCGCCAGCAGCTCGGACTCGTGGTATTCGGCTGGGAGTTCGCAGTATTTT,CASSSDSWYSAGSSQYF
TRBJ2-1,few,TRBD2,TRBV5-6,TGTGCCAGCAGCTCCACTCGGGAGGGGCCCCACAATGAGCAGTTCTTC,CASSSTREGPHNEQFF
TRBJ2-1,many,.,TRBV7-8,TGTGCCAGCAGCTCTACGAGCTCCTACAATGAGCAGTTCTTC,CASSSTSSYNEQFF
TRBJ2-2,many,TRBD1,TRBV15,TGTGCCACCAGCAGAGAAGGGGGCATCACCGGGGAGCTGTTTTTT,CATSREGGITGELFF
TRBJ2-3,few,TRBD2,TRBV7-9,TGTGCCAGCAGCTACCCCGGGACTAGTTCAGATACGCAGTATTTT,CASSYPGTSSDTQYF